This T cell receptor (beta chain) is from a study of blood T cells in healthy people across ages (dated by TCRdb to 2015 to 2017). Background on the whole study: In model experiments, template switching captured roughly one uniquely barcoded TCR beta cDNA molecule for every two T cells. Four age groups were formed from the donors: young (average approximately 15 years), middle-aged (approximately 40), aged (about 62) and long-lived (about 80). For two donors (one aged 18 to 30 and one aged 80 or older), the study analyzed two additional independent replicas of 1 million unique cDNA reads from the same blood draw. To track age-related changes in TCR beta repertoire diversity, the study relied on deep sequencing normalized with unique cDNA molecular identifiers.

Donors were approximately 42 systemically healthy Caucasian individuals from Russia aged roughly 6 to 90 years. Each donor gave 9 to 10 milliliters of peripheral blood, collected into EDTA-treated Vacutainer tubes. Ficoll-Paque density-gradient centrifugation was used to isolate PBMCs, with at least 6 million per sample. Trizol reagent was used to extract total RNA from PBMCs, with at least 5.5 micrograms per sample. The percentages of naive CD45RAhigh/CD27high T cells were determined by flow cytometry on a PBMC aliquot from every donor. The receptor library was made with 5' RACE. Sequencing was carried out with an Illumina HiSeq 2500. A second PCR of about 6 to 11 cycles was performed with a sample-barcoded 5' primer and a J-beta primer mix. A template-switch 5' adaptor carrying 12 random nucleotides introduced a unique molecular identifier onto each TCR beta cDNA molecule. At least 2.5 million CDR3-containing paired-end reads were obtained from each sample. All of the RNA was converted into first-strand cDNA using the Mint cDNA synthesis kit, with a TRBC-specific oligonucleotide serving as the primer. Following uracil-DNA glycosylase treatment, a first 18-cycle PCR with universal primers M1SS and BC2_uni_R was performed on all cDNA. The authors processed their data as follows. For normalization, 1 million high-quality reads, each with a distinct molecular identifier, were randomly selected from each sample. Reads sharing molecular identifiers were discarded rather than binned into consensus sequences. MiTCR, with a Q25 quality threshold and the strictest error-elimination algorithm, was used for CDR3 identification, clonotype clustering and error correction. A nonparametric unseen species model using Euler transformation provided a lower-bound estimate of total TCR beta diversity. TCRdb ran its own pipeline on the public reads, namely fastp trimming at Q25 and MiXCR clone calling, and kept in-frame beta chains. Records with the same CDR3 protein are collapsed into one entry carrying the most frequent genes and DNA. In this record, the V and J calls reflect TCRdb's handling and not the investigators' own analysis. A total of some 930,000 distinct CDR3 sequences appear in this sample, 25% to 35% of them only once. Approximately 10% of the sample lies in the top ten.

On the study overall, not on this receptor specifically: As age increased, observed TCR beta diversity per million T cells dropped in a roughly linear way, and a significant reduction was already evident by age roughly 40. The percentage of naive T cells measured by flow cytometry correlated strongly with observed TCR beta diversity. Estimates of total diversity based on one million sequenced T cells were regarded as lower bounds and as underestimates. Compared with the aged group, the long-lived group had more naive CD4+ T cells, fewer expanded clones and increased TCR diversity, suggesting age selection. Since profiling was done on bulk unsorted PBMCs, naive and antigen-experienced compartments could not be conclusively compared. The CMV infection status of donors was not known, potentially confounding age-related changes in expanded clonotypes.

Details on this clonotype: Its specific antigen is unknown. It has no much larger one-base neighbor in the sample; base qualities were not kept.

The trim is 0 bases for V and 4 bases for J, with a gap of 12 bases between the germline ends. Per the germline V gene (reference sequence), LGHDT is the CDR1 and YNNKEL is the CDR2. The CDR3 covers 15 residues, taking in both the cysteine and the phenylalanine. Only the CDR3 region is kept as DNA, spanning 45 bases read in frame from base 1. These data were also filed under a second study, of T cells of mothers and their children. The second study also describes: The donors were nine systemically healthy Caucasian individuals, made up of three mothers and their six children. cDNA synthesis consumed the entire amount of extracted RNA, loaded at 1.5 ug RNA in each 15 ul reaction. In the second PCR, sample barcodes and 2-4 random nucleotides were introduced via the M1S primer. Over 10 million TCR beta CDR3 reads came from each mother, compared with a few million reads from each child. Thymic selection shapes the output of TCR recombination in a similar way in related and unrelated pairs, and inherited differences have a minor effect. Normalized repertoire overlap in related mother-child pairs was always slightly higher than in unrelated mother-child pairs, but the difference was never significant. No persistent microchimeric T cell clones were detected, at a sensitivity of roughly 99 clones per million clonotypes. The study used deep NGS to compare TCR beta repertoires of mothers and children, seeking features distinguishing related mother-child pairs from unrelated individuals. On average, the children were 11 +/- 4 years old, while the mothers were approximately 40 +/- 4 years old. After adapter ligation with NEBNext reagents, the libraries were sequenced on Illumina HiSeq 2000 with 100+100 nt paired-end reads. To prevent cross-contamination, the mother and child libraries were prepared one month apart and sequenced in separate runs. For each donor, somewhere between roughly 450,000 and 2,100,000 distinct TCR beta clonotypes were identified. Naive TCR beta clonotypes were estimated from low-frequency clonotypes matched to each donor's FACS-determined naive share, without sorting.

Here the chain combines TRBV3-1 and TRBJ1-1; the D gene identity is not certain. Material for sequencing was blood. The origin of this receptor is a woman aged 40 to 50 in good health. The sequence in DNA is TGTGCCAGCAGCCAAGAATCGTACCCGCCCACTGAAGCTTTCTTT. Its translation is CASSQESYPPTEAFF.